The 24 T cell receptor beta chains listed next were all sequenced from one sample in a study of T cell responses to AZD1222 COVID-19 vaccine. TCRdb keeps only in-frame clones here, not all; method: immunoSEQ multiplex PCR. This sample has 90,000 to 130,000 clones; roughly nine tenths occur once, and the top ten carry approximately 3%. The input for sequencing was peripheral blood, taken on day 0 of MenACWY control vaccination. The receptors here all came from an adult in good health.

This clone came up a few times. This chain uses TRBV28 with TRBJ1-5; unclear D gene. The CDR3 runs to 15 residues. Germline V gene data show CDR1 as MDHEN and CDR2 as SYDVKM. V gave up 3 bases and J gave up 3 bases, with 12 bases separating them. The CDR3 spells CASSFHRVDNQPQHF. The CDR3 DNA reads TGTGCCAGCAGTTTTCATAGGGTTGACAATCAGCCCCAGCATTTT.

The rearrangement uses TRBV7-3 and TRBJ1-5; tentative D call: TRBD1 (5 bases). Trimming pared 0 bases from V and 8 bases from J, leaving 8 bases between. Germline V gives CDR1 SGHTA, CDR2 FQGTGA. The CDR3 covers 13 residues. The CDR3 protein is CASSLTGTEPQHF. As DNA, the CDR3 is TGTGCCAGCAGCTTAACCGGGACGGAGCCCCAGCATTTT.

This clone occurred once. The chain carries TRBV28 and TRBJ1-3; the D is unclear. Germline V gene sequence: CDR1 MDHEN, CDR2 SYDVKM. V was pared by 3 bases and J by 0 bases, with 9 bases between. The CDR3 covers 15 residues. As DNA, the CDR3 is TGTGCCAGCAGTTTGCGAGGAGTCTCTGGAAACACCATATATTTT. It encodes CASSLRGVSGNTIYF.

In its sample, this clone was seen once. The chain joins TRBV4-1 to TRBJ2-7; 7 bases match TRBD1. Trimming cost V 2 bases and J 6 bases; bases outside gene matches: 13. Germline CDR1 and CDR2: MGHRA and YSYEKL. The CDR3 contains 16 residues. The DNA for the CDR3 is TGCGCCAGCAGCCAACTGACAGGGAGAAAGGGGTCCGAGCAGTACTTC. Protein product: CASSQLTGRKGSEQYF.

The chain links TRBV28 to TRBJ2-7; D gene uncertain. The CDR3 is made up of 12 amino acids. The ends were cut back, 6 bases at V and 3 bases at J, with 9 bases in the middle. Germline CDR1 MDHEN, CDR2 SYDVKM. CDR3 nucleotides: TGTGCCAGCAGACCTCCCAGCTACGAGCAGTACTTC. Translated: CASRPPSYEQYF.

Within the sample, this clone is medium-sized. The J gene is TRBJ1-2, the V gene TRBV3-1 (or the pseudogene TRBV3-2), with TRBD1 identical over 11 bases. In germline, CDR1 is LGHDT, CDR2 YNNKEL (reference sequence). Trimming cost V 4 bases and J 6 bases; bases outside gene matches: 4. The CDR3 loop spans 14 amino acids. CDR3: CASSRRTGGDGYTF. The CDR3 DNA sequence: TGTGCCAGCAGCCGACGGACAGGGGGCGATGGCTACACCTTC.

V and J are TRBV11-2 and TRBJ2-2, with TRBD2 matching 12 bases. Trimming at V came to 4 bases and at J to 4 bases, leaving 10 bases not matched to a gene. Germline lookup yields CDR1 SGHAT and CDR2 FQNNGV. The CDR3 is 18 residues long. The CDR3 reads CASSWLAGGTVGTGELFF. The DNA for the CDR3 is TGTGCCAGCAGCTGGCTAGCGGGGGGGACCGTGGGCACCGGGGAGCTGTTTTTT.

The chain recombines TRBV4-3 with TRBJ1-2, with 11 bases aligning to TRBD1. With 3 bases clipped from V and 4 bases from J, the junction kept 4 bases outside the gene matches. In germline, CDR1 is LGHNA, CDR2 YSLEER. This CDR3 region has 15 residues. CDR3 sequence reads: CASSHGTGGFYGYTF. Here the CDR3 DNA reads TGCGCCAGCAGCCACGGGACAGGGGGGTTCTATGGCTACACCTTC.

The chain links TRBV10-1 to TRBJ1-1; D uncertain. Germline V gene data show CDR1 as WNHNN and CDR2 as SYGVQD (reference sequence). V lost 2 bases, J lost 0 bases, and 13 bases lay in between. This CDR3 is built from 16 residues. Here the CDR3 DNA reads TGCGCCAGCAGTGAGGGCTTGGGCCCCATGAACACTGAAGCTTTCTTT. Its translation is CASSEGLGPMNTEAFF.

V usage is TRBV19 and J usage is TRBJ1-4, with D uncertain. V lost 5 bases and J lost 8, with 18 bases in between. Germline assignment: CDR1 LNHDA and CDR2 SQIVND (reference sequence). This CDR3 has 15 residues. CDR3: CASSLLGPEEEKLFF. CDR3 bases: TGTGCCAGTAGTCTCTTAGGCCCTGAGGAAGAAAAACTGTTTTTT.

The count of this clone is one. The chain links TRBV2 to TRBJ1-5; possibly TRBD1 for D (6 bases). Trimming cost V 6 bases and J 6 bases, with 9 bases left between them. Germline V gives CDR1 SNHLY, CDR2 FYNNEI. This CDR3 contains 12 residues. CDR3 residues: CASRKQGQPQHF. CDR3 coding DNA: TGTGCCAGCAGAAAACAGGGTCAGCCCCAGCATTTT.

V gene TRBV7-2 combines with J gene TRBJ1-1; D is unresolved. The V gene lost 2 bases and the J gene lost 1 base, with 5 bases spanning the gap. This CDR3 spans 13 amino acids. Germline assignment: CDR1 SGHTA and CDR2 FQGNSA. The CDR3 protein is CASSLSENTEAFF. In DNA, the CDR3 is TGTGCCAGCAGCTTATCGGAGAACACTGAAGCTTTCTTT.

V gene TRBV11-2 combines with J gene TRBJ1-2, with D hard to call. Germline CDR1 and CDR2: SGHAT and FQNNGV. There are 13 residues in the CDR3. V dropped 5 bases and J dropped 5 bases, with 12 bases sitting between them. CDR3 sequence: CASSKDGKYGYTF. In nucleotides, the CDR3 is TGTGCCAGCAGCAAAGACGGGAAGTATGGCTACACCTTC.

This clone was seen more than once but under ten times. V usage is TRBV19 and J usage is TRBJ2-1; 8 bases map to TRBD1. The trim removed 7 bases at V and 7 bases at J, leaving 6 bases unmatched. The CDR3 has 13 residues. Germline V gene data show CDR1 as LNHDA and CDR2 as SQIVND (reference sequence). This chain's CDR3 is CASMEQGENEQFF. In nucleotides, the CDR3 is TGTGCCAGTATGGAACAGGGGGAGAATGAGCAGTTCTTC.

The rearrangement uses TRBV6-6 and TRBJ1-4; tentative D call: TRBD1 (5 bases). CDR1 and CDR2 from the germline V gene are MNHNY and SVGAGI (reference sequence). Trimming shortened V by 5 bases and J by 11 bases, and 15 bases separated the two germline ends. The CDR3 runs 13 residues. In DNA form, the CDR3 reads TGTGCCAGCAGTGACCCAGACAGCCCGAAACTGTTTTTT. Translated: CASSDPDSPKLFF.

In its sample, this clone was seen once. The DNA for the CDR3 is TGTGCCAGCAGCTTAGCGGTTTCGAGGGGAAGGGACTACGAGCAGTACTTC. It is translated as CASSLAVSRGRDYEQYF. V usage is TRBV7-2 and J usage is TRBJ2-7; perhaps D is TRBD1 or TRBD2 (5 bases each). The V end lost 0 bases, the J end lost 3 bases, and 18 bases lay between the germline ends. This CDR3 region has 17 residues. Germline V CDR1 and CDR2: SGHTA, FQGNSA.

The chain combines TRBV5-1 with TRBJ2-7; 9 bases agree with TRBD1. Germline V gives CDR1 SGHRS, CDR2 YFSETQ. The CDR3 runs 16 residues. J was trimmed by 7 bases and V by 4 bases; bases with no gene match: 15. The CDR3 loop is CASSGSTGTGNEEQYF. CDR3 coding DNA: TGCGCCAGCAGCGGGTCAACCGGGACAGGGAACGAAGAGCAGTACTTC.

This chain uses TRBV6-4 with TRBJ2-3, with D perhaps matching TRBD2 (6 bases). The V gene lost 3 bases and the J gene lost 2 bases, with 9 bases spanning the gap. Germline values: CDR1 MRHNA, CDR2 SNTAGT. This CDR3 comprises 14 residues. The CDR3 DNA is TGTGCCAGCAGTGAACGCGGGGTCACAGATACGCAGTATTTT. It codes for CASSERGVTDTQYF.

The rearrangement joins TRBV19 to TRBJ2-1; 15 bases fit TRBD2. Germline lookup yields CDR1 LNHDA and CDR2 SQIVND (reference sequence). V shed 10 bases, J shed 9 bases, and the junction held 7 bases outside the gene matches. This CDR3 region has 14 residues. The DNA of the CDR3 is TGTGCCACCAGGACTAGCGGGGGGGGCGGTGAGCAGTTCTTC. The encoded protein is CATRTSGGGGEQFF.

V usage is TRBV28 and J usage is TRBJ1-2, with 9 bases matching TRBD1. The junction had 13 bases not matched to a gene; V was cut back by 6 bases and J by 8 bases. Germline CDR1 reads MDHEN; CDR2 reads SYDVKM. The length of the CDR3 is 15 residues. CDR3 bases: TGTGCCAGCAGCATAACTCCCGGGACAGGGAACGGCTACACCTTC. It is translated as CASSITPGTGNGYTF.

V is TRBV19 and J is TRBJ2-1; 12 bases line up with TRBD2. The junction had 5 bases not matched to a gene; V was cut back by 4 bases and J by 7 bases. Per germline, CDR1 LNHDA and CDR2 SQIVND (reference sequence). The CDR3 is made up of 15 amino acids. CDR3 region: CASSTIGTSGNEQFF. The DNA of the CDR3 is TGTGCCAGTAGTACGATCGGGACTAGCGGGAATGAGCAGTTCTTC. Using reference TRBV19 and TRBJ2-1 for the parts outside the CDR3, the full variable domain is DGGITQSPKYLFRKEGQNVTLSCEQNLNHDAMYWYRQDPGQGLRLIYYSQIVNDFQKGDIAEGYSVSREKKESFPLTVTSAQKNPTAFYLCASSTIGTSGNEQFFGPGTRLTVL.

The rearrangement links TRBV5-4 to TRBJ2-2; 12 nucleotides line up with TRBD2. The CDR3 is made up of 16 amino acids. The germline V gene has CDR1 SGHNT and CDR2 YYREEE (reference sequence). After removal of 3 bases from V and 4 bases from J, the junction contained 4 bases not matched to a gene. For the CDR3, the DNA is TGTGCCAGCAGCTCGACTAGCGGGGGAAGCACCGGGGAGCTGTTTTTT. Amino acid sequence: CASSSTSGGSTGELFF.

CDR3 residues: CASSQVTGAEADTQYF. For the CDR3, the DNA is TGTGCCAGCAGCCAAGTCACAGGGGCGGAGGCAGATACGCAGTATTTT. The chain recombines TRBV3-1 (or the pseudogene TRBV3-2) with TRBJ2-3, with 7 bases that match TRBD1. Germline loops: CDR1 LGHDT, CDR2 YNNKEL (reference sequence). J gave up 4 bases and V 1 base, and 8 bases lay outside the gene matches. This CDR3 spans 16 amino acids.

The rearrangement links TRBV2 to TRBJ1-1; D may be TRBD1 (6 bases). With 11 bases removed from V and 5 bases from J, the gap between germline ends came to 21 bases. Per germline, CDR1 SNHLY and CDR2 FYNNEI. The CDR3 runs to 14 residues. CDR3 amino acids: CARTSQGGFTEAFF. The CDR3 DNA reads TGTGCCCGAACGTCACAGGGTGGTTTTACTGAAGCTTTCTTT.